This T cell receptor (beta chain) was sequenced in a study of radiotherapy plus CTLA-4 blockade in lung cancer (dated by TCRdb to the late 2010s). For the study in its entirety: Among enrolled patients, approximately 19% had an objective response and about 30% reached disease control. The full study reports these points: Increased serum interferon-beta after radiation, together with early dynamic changes in blood T cell clones, were reported to be the strongest predictors of response. TCR clones derived from tumors expanded in peripheral blood after treatment with radiotherapy and ipilimumab.

The study evaluated CTLA-4 blockade (ipilimumab) given together with focal radiation therapy in patients who had chemo-refractory metastatic non-small-cell lung cancer. This clone has more than one count but fewer than ten. Its specific antigen is unknown. One base away there is no much larger clone; base qualities are not given. The library was made by the immunoSEQ multiplex PCR assay. The table was pulled from immuneACCESS by TCRdb, which kept in-frame rearrangements only. Such tables lose some clones; where checked, under half of the loss comes from unresolved V genes, and the rest has no known cause. The sample yields roughly 40,000 clones; roughly 73% were counted once. The ten largest clones take up around 22% of the sample. This clonotype originated in a human donor with non-small cell lung cancer that progressed on radiotherapy plus ipilimumab. Source: peripheral blood, taken from a patient treated with radiotherapy plus ipilimumab.

Here the CDR3 is given as CASSPRPGYLPLNTEAFF. The sequenced DNA is TGTGCCAGCAGCCCCCGGCCCGGGTATTTACCCCTGAACACTGAAGCTTTCTTT. The V and J segments used are TRBV7-8 and TRBJ1-1; the D gene assignment is ambiguous. The CDR3 goes from the cysteine to the phenylalanine over 18 residues. Here the CDR3 DNA is all that survives: 54 bases in frame from base 1. V drops 5 bases and J drops 0 bases, leaving 22 bases in between. CDR1 and CDR2 were assigned from the germline V gene as SGHVS and FQNEAQ.